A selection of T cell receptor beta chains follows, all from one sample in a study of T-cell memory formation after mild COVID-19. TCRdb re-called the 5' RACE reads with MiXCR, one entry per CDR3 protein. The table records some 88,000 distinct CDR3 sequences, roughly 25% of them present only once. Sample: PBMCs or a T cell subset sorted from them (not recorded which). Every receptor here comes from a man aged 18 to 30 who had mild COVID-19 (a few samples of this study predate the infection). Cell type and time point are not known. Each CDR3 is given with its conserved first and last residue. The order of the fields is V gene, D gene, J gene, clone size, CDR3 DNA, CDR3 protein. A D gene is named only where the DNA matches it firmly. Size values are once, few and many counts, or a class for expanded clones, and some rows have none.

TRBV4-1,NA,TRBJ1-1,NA,TGCGCCAGCAGCCAAGAATACACTGAAGCTTTCTTT,CASSQEYTEAFF
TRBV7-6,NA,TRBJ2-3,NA,TGTGCCAGCAGCTTGGTTCCGGGGGGCACAGATACGCAGTATTTT,CASSLVPGGTDTQYF
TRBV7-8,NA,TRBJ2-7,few,TGTGCCAGCACCTCTCGGACTTCCAGCTCCTACGAGCAGTACTTC,CASTSRTSSSYEQYF
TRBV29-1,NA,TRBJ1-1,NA,TGCAGCGTTGAAGGGTCTGAGGGAGAGGCTGAAGCTTTCTTT,CSVEGSEGEAEAFF
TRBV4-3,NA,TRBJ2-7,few,TGCGCCAGCAGCCAAGATTTGAGCAGGTACTACGAGCAGTACTTC,CASSQDLSRYYEQYF
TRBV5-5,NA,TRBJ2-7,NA,TGTGCCAGCAGCTTGCAGGGACTTCACTACGAGCAGTACTTC,CASSLQGLHYEQYF
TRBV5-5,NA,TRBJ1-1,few,TGTGCCAGCAGGTTGACACTGAACACTGAAGCTTTCTTT,CASRLTLNTEAFF
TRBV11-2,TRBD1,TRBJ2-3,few,TGTGCCAGCAGACCCCTAGGACAGGGCACAGATACGCAGTATTTT,CASRPLGQGTDTQYF
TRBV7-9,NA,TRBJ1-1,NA,TGTGCCAGCAGCTTTAACAGGGAAGGCACTGAAGCTTTCTTT,CASSFNREGTEAFF
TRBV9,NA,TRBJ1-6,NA,TGTGCCAGCAGCCCTCGAGACAGGCTTAATTCACCCCTCCACTTT,CASSPRDRLNSPLHF
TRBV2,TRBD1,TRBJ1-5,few,TGTGCCAGCAGCGACGACCGGGACAGTAGCAATCAGCCCCAGCATTTT,CASSDDRDSSNQPQHF
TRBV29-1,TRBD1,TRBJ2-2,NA,TGCAGCGGGCGTAAGCCGGGACAGGAGAACACCGGGGAGCTGTTTTTT,CSGRKPGQENTGELFF
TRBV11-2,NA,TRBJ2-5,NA,TGTGCCAGCAGCCCCTCGTTCGGGCCAGAGACCCAGTACTTC,CASSPSFGPETQYF
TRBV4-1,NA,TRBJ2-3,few,TGCGCCAGCAGCACCTGGGCCCTGGACAGCACAGATACGCAGTATTTT,CASSTWALDSTDTQYF
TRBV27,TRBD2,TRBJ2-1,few,TGTGCCAGCAGTCCCGGGACTAGCGGGTTTTACAATGAGCAGTTCTTC,CASSPGTSGFYNEQFF
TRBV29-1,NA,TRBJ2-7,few,TGCAGCGGACGGGACGGGCCCTACGAGCAGTACTTC,CSGRDGPYEQYF
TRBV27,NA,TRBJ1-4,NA,TGTGCCAGCAGTTACCGGCAGCCAACTAATGAAAAACTGTTTTTT,CASSYRQPTNEKLFF
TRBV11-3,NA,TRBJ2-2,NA,TGTGCCAGCAGCTTAGGCGGCAGCGGCACCGGGGAGCTGTTTTTT,CASSLGGSGTGELFF
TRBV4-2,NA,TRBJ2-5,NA,TGTGCCAGCAGCCAAGACGGGGCGACCCAGTACTTC,CASSQDGATQYF
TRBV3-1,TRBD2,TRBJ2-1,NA,TGTGCCAGCAGCCACGTCACTAGCGCCACGGAGCAGTTCTTC,CASSHVTSATEQFF
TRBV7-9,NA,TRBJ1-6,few,TGTGCCAGCAGCCGCAGACCCCTCCACTTT,CASSRRPLHF
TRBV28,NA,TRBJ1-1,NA,TGTGCCAGCAGTTGGGGGGCAGGGAGCCGAGGCGCTTTCTTT,CASSWGAGSRGAFF
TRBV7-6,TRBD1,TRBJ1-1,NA,TGTGCCAGCAGCCCCGGGCCAGGGGGAATACGTGAGGCTTTCTTT,CASSPGPGGIREAFF